The 24 T cell receptor beta chains below come from one sample, sequenced in a study of blood T cell repertoires in COVID-19. TCRdb keeps only in-frame clones here, not all; method: immunoSEQ multiplex PCR. Of approximately 94,000 clones listed, over 80% are singletons. Sequenced input: peripheral blood. These receptors all stem from a man in his fifties or sixties with active or convalescent COVID-19.

This clone was recorded a few times. V and J are TRBV2 and TRBJ2-2; D is possibly TRBD2 (7 bases). CDR1 and CDR2 from the germline V gene are SNHLY and FYNNEI. This CDR3 spans 14 amino acids. Trimming took 8 bases from V and 2 from J, leaving 12 bases between them. CDR3 nucleotides: TGTGCCAGCCATCCGGGGGGCAACACCGGGGAGCTGTTTTTT. This translates into CASHPGGNTGELFF.

The chain joins TRBV9 to TRBJ2-1; possibly TRBD1 for D (6 bases). CDR1 and CDR2 (germline): SGDLS, YYNGEE. Trimming stripped 0 bases from V and 8 bases from J, with 21 bases between. CDR3 length: 17 amino acids. Here the CDR3 reads CASSVELLGRGADEQFF. The CDR3 DNA is TGTGCCAGCAGCGTAGAACTTTTGGGCAGGGGAGCGGATGAGCAGTTCTTC.

This clone occurred once. The V and J genes are TRBV7-2 and TRBJ2-5; unclear D gene. The germline V and J ends were trimmed by 5 bases and 0 bases, with 4 bases remaining between them. The CDR3 covers 12 residues. CDR1 is SGHTA, CDR2 FQGNSA, per germline. CDR3 DNA: TGTGCCAGCAGCCGGTACCAAGAGACCCAGTACTTC. Its protein product is CASSRYQETQYF.

The gene calls are TRBV5-4 and TRBJ2-5, with a possible D match to TRBD1 (6 bases). Trimming left V 4 bases short and J 4 bases short, with 11 bases between. The CDR3 has 13 residues. In germline, CDR1 is SGHNT, CDR2 YYREEE (reference sequence). The CDR3 DNA is TGTGCCAGCAGCATCGACAGGCTAGAGACCCAGTACTTC. Residues: CASSIDRLETQYF.

This sequence joins TRBV7-8 and TRBJ2-1, with a tentative D call TRBD2 (6 bases). CDR1 is SGHVS and CDR2 is FQNEAQ in the germline V gene. This CDR3 contains 14 residues. V was shortened by 7 bases and J by 7 bases, with 17 bases between the two germline ends. CDR3 DNA sequence: TGTGCCAGCAACGAGGGGAGGCCAGGGAATGAGCAGTTCTTC. Amino acids: CASNEGRPGNEQFF.

The chain couples TRBV27 to TRBJ2-3, with 9 nucleotides matching TRBD2. This CDR3 comprises 15 residues. V trimming: 10 bases; J trimming: 5 bases; junction bases outside the gene matches: 13. The germline CDR1 and CDR2 sequences are MNHEY and SMNVEV (reference sequence). The CDR3 protein is CATTSGGRAIDTQYF. The CDR3 DNA follows: TGTGCCACCACGTCCGGCGGGAGGGCCATAGATACGCAGTATTTT.

The rearrangement uses TRBV7-9 and TRBJ1-3, with 7 nucleotides matching TRBD1. CDR3 size: 14 residues. J was trimmed by 2 bases and V by 5 bases; bases with no gene match: 3. Germline CDR1 SEHNR, CDR2 FQNEAQ (reference sequence). The CDR3 DNA sequence: TGTGCCAGCAGCCCCACAGGGGCTGGAAACACCATATATTTT. Translation gives CASSPTGAGNTIYF.

The V and J genes are TRBV28 and TRBJ1-2; D ambiguous. CDR1 and CDR2 (germline): MDHEN, SYDVKM. The CDR3 loop spans 12 amino acids. Trimming pared 6 bases from V and 8 bases from J, leaving 13 bases between. CDR3 sequence: CASSPPRRGYTF. The DNA for the CDR3 is TGTGCCAGCAGCCCGCCCCGGCGGGGCTACACCTTC.

This sequence joins TRBV6-6 and TRBJ1-5, with D unresolved. Germline values: CDR1 MNHNY, CDR2 SVGAGI (reference sequence). This CDR3 has 15 residues. Deletions cut 5 bases from V and 6 bases from J, with 17 bases between. CDR3 amino acids: CASSPPGPQGQPQHF. The CDR3 bases are TGTGCCAGCAGTCCCCCTGGGCCCCAAGGTCAGCCCCAGCATTTT.

The rearrangement links TRBV9 to TRBJ1-1; the D gene is possibly TRBD1 (5 bases). The CDR3 has 14 amino acids. The germline V and J ends were trimmed by 3 bases and 9 bases, with 18 bases remaining between them. Germline loops: CDR1 SGDLS, CDR2 YYNGEE. The CDR3 DNA reads TGTGCCAGCAGCGCCGACGGGGGATATCTAAAAGCTTTCTTT. It translates to CASSADGGYLKAFF.

This clone was counted a single time. This chain joins TRBV7-2 and TRBJ1-4; no reliable D call. Germline lookup yields CDR1 SGHTA and CDR2 FQGNSA. The CDR3 sequence is 16 residues long. The V end was cut by 2 bases, the J end by 0 bases, with 10 bases between. The chain's CDR3 is CASSLMGLATNEKLFF. In DNA, the CDR3 is TGTGCCAGCAGCTTAATGGGCCTTGCAACTAATGAAAAACTGTTTTTT.

The rearrangement links TRBV10-3 to TRBJ1-5; perhaps TRBD1 as D (6 bases). Trimming left V 2 bases short and J 5 bases short, with 13 bases between. CDR1 and CDR2 (germline): ENHRY, SYGVKD. This CDR3 is 15 amino acids long. The CDR3 region is CAISETGQYDQPQHF. The CDR3 nucleotides read TGTGCCATCAGTGAGACAGGGCAATACGATCAGCCCCAGCATTTT.

The chain is built from TRBV3-1 (or the pseudogene TRBV3-2) and TRBJ2-7, with 10 bases identical to TRBD1. This CDR3 is 16 amino acids long. In germline, CDR1 is LGHDT, CDR2 YNNKEL (reference sequence). Losses at the gene ends were 1 base for V and 1 base for J; bases not matched to a gene: 4. The CDR3 DNA reads as TGTGCCAGCAGCCAAGCTGGACAGGGGGTTTCCTACGAGCAGTACTTC. This sequence encodes CASSQAGQGVSYEQYF.

The J gene is TRBJ2-1, the V gene TRBV5-1, with TRBD1 as a possible D gene (5 bases). CDR3 length: 14 residues. V was pared by 0 bases and J by 5 bases, with 9 bases between. Germline V gene data show CDR1 as SGHRS and CDR2 as YFSETQ. Here the CDR3 reads CASSLVQGNNEQFF. The CDR3 region has the DNA TGCGCCAGCAGCTTGGTCCAGGGTAACAATGAGCAGTTCTTC.

This chain connects TRBV6-5 to TRBJ2-7; TRBD2 aligns across 11 bases. This CDR3 contains 13 residues. V lost 0 bases to trimming and J lost 10 bases; unmatched junction nucleotides: 2. Per germline, CDR1 MNHEY and CDR2 SVGAGI. The DNA for the CDR3 is TGTGCCAGCAGTTACTCGACTAGCGGGGCACAGTACTTC. It is translated as CASSYSTSGAQYF.

V and J are TRBV2 and TRBJ1-1; D may be TRBD1 (5 bases). Germline V gives CDR1 SNHLY, CDR2 FYNNEI. Trimming stripped 2 bases from V and 4 bases from J, with 8 bases between. CDR3 length: 13 residues. The CDR3 loop reads CASSEWQGTEAFF. The CDR3 DNA reads as TGTGCCAGCAGTGAATGGCAGGGCACTGAAGCTTTCTTT.

This chain links TRBV7-8 with TRBJ1-5; 10 bases are shared with TRBD1. V shed 5 bases, J shed 4 bases, and the junction held 5 bases outside the gene matches. This CDR3 contains 15 residues. Germline V CDR1 and CDR2: SGHVS, FQNEAQ. CDR3 protein: CASSIDRGPNQPQHF. The CDR3 DNA reads as TGTGCCAGCAGCATCGACAGGGGGCCGAATCAGCCCCAGCATTTT.

V usage is TRBV30 and J usage is TRBJ1-1; a possible D gene is TRBD1 (6 bases). Germline assignment: CDR1 GTSNPN and CDR2 SVGIG (reference sequence). There are 13 residues in the CDR3. Trimming shortened V by 3 bases and J by 4 bases, and 12 bases separated the two germline ends. CDR3 in amino acids: CAWSGTFSTEAFF. As DNA, the CDR3 is TGTGCCTGGAGCGGGACATTCTCCACTGAAGCTTTCTTT.

The chain employs TRBV18 and TRBJ2-6, with D possibly TRBD1 on 5 matching bases. The germline V gene has CDR1 KGHSH and CDR2 LQKENI. The CDR3 runs 18 residues. V lost 6 bases to trimming and J lost 0 bases, with 18 bases between them. The DNA for the CDR3 is TGTGCCAGCTCCCCTTTTGATGACAGATCCTCTGGGGCCAACGTCCTGACTTTC. It is translated as CASSPFDDRSSGANVLTF. The full variable domain, in which reference TRBV18 and TRBJ2-6 provide the parts outside the CDR3, is NAGVMQNPRHLVRRRGQEARLRCSPMKGHSHVYWYRQLPEEGLKFMVYLQKENIIDESGMPKERFSAEFPKEGPSILRIQQVVRGDSAAYFCASSPFDDRSSGANVLTFGAGSRLTVL.

The V and J genes are TRBV7-9 and TRBJ2-7; 7 bases are a match to TRBD1. CDR1 is SEHNR and CDR2 is FQNEAQ in the germline V gene (reference sequence). The CDR3 contains 14 residues. The trim removed 5 bases at V and 3 bases at J, leaving 7 bases unmatched. CDR3: CASSPDRELYEQYF. DNA of the CDR3: TGTGCCAGCAGCCCCGACAGGGAGCTCTACGAGCAGTACTTC.

The J gene is TRBJ2-7, the V gene TRBV11-2; TRBD2 agrees at 11 bases. V dropped 5 bases and J dropped 4; count of bases not matched to a gene: 7. This CDR3 comprises 15 residues. CDR1 and CDR2 from the germline V gene are SGHAT and FQNNGV. The DNA for the CDR3 is TGTGCCAGCAGCATTACTAGCGGGAGTGGATACGAGCAGTACTTC. It codes for CASSITSGSGYEQYF.

J is TRBJ2-3 and V is TRBV5-1, with 8 bases lining up with TRBD2. The CDR3 totals 16 residues. Per the germline V gene, CDR1 is SGHRS and CDR2 is YFSETQ. Losses at the gene ends were 6 bases for V and 4 bases for J; bases not matched to a gene: 13. The CDR3 DNA is TGCGCCAGCATCGAACAACCGGGACTAGTCTCAGATACGCAGTATTTT. Its translation: CASIEQPGLVSDTQYF.

V gene TRBV4-2 combines with J gene TRBJ2-1; 14 bases are a match to TRBD2. CDR3 length: 20 residues. Germline loops: CDR1 LGHNA, CDR2 YNFKEQ. The ends lost 1 base at V and 2 bases at J; junction bases unmatched: 10. The CDR3 here is CASSQGLRGLAGGTYNEQFF. The CDR3 DNA is TGTGCCAGCAGCCAAGGCCTCCGAGGACTAGCGGGAGGTACCTACAATGAGCAGTTCTTC.

CDR3 DNA sequence: TGTGCCAGCAGCACCGCACCCCCAGGGGAGGGGACCTACAATGAGCAGTTCTTC. It specifies CASSTAPPGEGTYNEQFF. The chain couples TRBV27 to TRBJ2-1; D perhaps matches TRBD2 (7 bases). Germline V gives CDR1 MNHEY, CDR2 SMNVEV (reference sequence). Trimming shortened V by 6 bases and J by 2 bases, and 23 bases separated the two germline ends. This CDR3 spans 18 amino acids.